These T cell receptor beta chains were read from a single sample in a study of siplizumab effects on memory and regulatory T cells. Only in-frame clones appear in the TCRdb table, and some are missing; sequencing was by immunoSEQ multiplex PCR. Here the sample spans some 100,000 clones, roughly 95% being singletons. Source material: non-Treg CD4+ T cells sorted from blood. These receptors were taken from a human donor in good health. CDR3s include the opening cysteine and the closing phenylalanine or tryptophan. A D gene is named only where the DNA matches it firmly. Clone size is not always given. Where it is, it says once, few, many or a class for expanded clones.

TRBV9	.	TRBD2	TRBJ2-3	CASSVSSGEGNTQYF	TGTGCCAGCAGCGTATCCAGCGGGGAGGGGAATACGCAGTATTTT
TRBV18	.	.	TRBJ1-4	CASSPGDTRGEKLFF	TGTGCCAGCTCACCAGGGGACACCAGGGGTGAAAAACTGTTTTTT
TRBV29-1	.	TRBD1	TRBJ2-7	CSARTWDRTYEQYF	TGCAGCGCCCGAACGTGGGACAGGACCTACGAGCAGTACTTC
TRBV28	.	.	TRBJ1-1	CASIGKDLRDTEAFF	TGTGCCAGCATCGGTAAAGACCTAAGGGACACTGAAGCTTTCTTT
TRBV6-5	.	.	TRBJ2-6	CASRTQGFGANVLTF	TGTGCCAGCAGAACACAGGGCTTTGGGGCCAACGTCCTGACTTTC
TRBV28	.	TRBD1	TRBJ2-1	CASSPGTAAWNEQFF	TGTGCCAGCAGTCCCGGGACAGCCGCCTGGAATGAGCAGTTCTTC
TRBV7-2	once	.	TRBJ2-6	CASSIQGLWGSGANVLTF	TGTGCCAGCAGCATACAGGGATTGTGGGGCTCTGGGGCCAACGTCCTGACTTTC
TRBV15	.	TRBD2	TRBJ2-1	CATSRRLAGGFYNEQFF	TGTGCCACCAGCAGGCGACTAGCGGGGGGTTTCTACAATGAGCAGTTCTTC
TRBV28	once	TRBD2	TRBJ2-4	CASSLFSGGPRRNIQYF	TGTGCCAGCAGTTTATTTAGCGGGGGGCCCAGGAGAAACATTCAGTACTTC
TRBV27	.	.	TRBJ1-5	CASSPGDSNQPQHF	TGTGCCAGCAGTCCGGGGGATAGCAATCAGCCCCAGCATTTT
TRBV6-5	.	.	TRBJ1-3	CASKTGFFGNTIYF	TGTGCCAGTAAAACAGGGTTTTTTGGAAACACCATATATTTT
TRBV6-6	.	.	TRBJ1-1	CASSYSSENTEAFF	TGTGCCAGCAGTTACTCGAGTGAGAATACTGAAGCTTTCTTT
TRBV5-1	.	TRBD2	TRBJ2-2	CASSTELAGTGELFF	TGCGCCAGCAGCACCGAACTAGCGGGGACCGGGGAGCTGTTTTTT
TRBV28	.	TRBD2	TRBJ2-5	CASSFGGGTTQETQYF	TGTGCCAGCAGTTTCGGCGGGGGGACGACCCAAGAGACCCAGTACTTC
TRBV5-4	.	.	TRBJ1-4	CASSLGATNEKLFF	TGTGCCAGCAGCTTGGGCGCAACTAATGAAAAACTGTTTTTT
TRBV6-6	.	.	TRBJ1-1	CASTRRTGNTEAFF	TGTGCCAGCACCAGAAGGACGGGGAACACTGAAGCTTTCTTT
TRBV18	.	TRBD1	TRBJ1-4	CASSPGQQGAANEKLFF	TGTGCCAGCTCACCAGGCCAACAGGGGGCGGCTAATGAAAAACTGTTTTTT
TRBV6-5	.	.	TRBJ1-4	CASSPGLGIEKLFF	TGTGCCAGCAGCCCGGGCCTTGGGATTGAAAAACTGTTTTTT
TRBV5-1	once	TRBD2	TRBJ2-3	CASSWGLAGGPGSTDTQYF	TGCGCCAGCAGCTGGGGACTAGCGGGGGGGCCAGGGTCCACAGATACGCAGTATTTT
TRBV28	once	.	TRBJ2-1	CASSSGAANYNEQFF	TGTGCCAGCAGTTCCGGGGCTGCGAATTACAATGAGCAGTTCTTC
TRBV5-1	.	TRBD1	TRBJ1-1	CASSRTGGSGTEAFF	TGCGCCAGCAGCAGGACAGGGGGATCCGGGACTGAAGCTTTCTTT
TRBV28	.	.	TRBJ1-6	CASRPPRGLGNSPLHF	TGTGCCAGCAGACCTCCCCGGGGGCTGGGTAATTCACCCCTCCACTTT
TRBV6-5	.	.	TRBJ2-2	CASTGHDTGELFF	TGTGCCAGCACGGGTCATGACACCGGGGAGCTGTTTTTT
TRBV5-1	.	.	TRBJ2-3	CASSAAPTGLRSDTQYF	TGCGCCAGCAGCGCCGCCCCTACAGGGCTCAGGTCAGATACGCAGTATTTT
TRBV30	.	.	TRBJ2-3	CACDGRGSTDTQYF	TGTGCCTGCGATGGGCGGGGAAGCACAGATACGCAGTATTTT
TRBV7-3	.	.	TRBJ1-2	CASSPLTGDGYTF	TGTGCCAGCAGCCCCTTGACAGGAGATGGCTACACCTTC
TRBV27	.	TRBD1	TRBJ1-1	CASSSGQWNTEAFF	TGTGCCAGCAGTTCGGGACAGTGGAACACTGAAGCTTTCTTT
TRBV7-2	once	.	TRBJ2-2	CASSPWGGDTGELFF	TGTGCCAGCAGCCCCTGGGGGGGCGACACCGGGGAGCTGTTTTTT
TRBV7-3	once	TRBD1	TRBJ2-2	CASRLTGTANTGELFF	TGTGCCAGCAGACTAACCGGGACAGCGAACACCGGGGAGCTGTTTTTT
TRBV6-4	.	.	TRBJ2-3	CASSRSRTDTQYF	TGTGCCAGCAGCAGGTCGCGCACAGATACGCAGTATTTT
TRBV5-5	once	.	TRBJ2-5	CASSSRRGQETQYF	TGTGCCAGCAGCTCGCGGAGGGGTCAAGAGACCCAGTACTTC
TRBV25-1	.	TRBD2	TRBJ2-1	CASSDSGLAGTSYNEQFF	TGTGCCAGCAGTGACTCGGGACTAGCGGGGACCTCCTACAATGAGCAGTTCTTC
TRBV7-3	.	.	TRBJ1-6	CASSLTGLVSPLHF	TGTGCCAGCAGCCTCACAGGGCTGGTATCACCCCTCCACTTT
TRBV19	.	.	TRBJ2-2	CASRKALNTGELFF	TGTGCCAGTAGGAAGGCCCTGAACACCGGGGAGCTGTTTTTT
TRBV11-3	.	.	TRBJ2-2	CASSLAQGSTGELFF	TGTGCCAGCAGCTTAGCCCAGGGGAGCACCGGGGAGCTGTTTTTT
TRBV4-1	.	.	TRBJ2-7	CATSSTWGEFYEQYF	TGCGCTACGTCTTCCACTTGGGGCGAGTTCTACGAGCAGTACTTC
TRBV7-3	.	.	TRBJ1-3	CASSLTSTGNTIYF	TGTGCCAGCAGCTTAACTTCCACCGGAAACACCATATATTTT